This TCR beta chain originates from a study of cytomegalovirus exposure and HLA in healthy donors. PCR amplification relied on 60 Vbeta primers (plus 13 Jbeta primers). Clones were read by immunoSEQ multiplex PCR, and TCRdb kept only the in-frame ones, dropping some. The data contain roughly 80,000 clones, approximately 80% of them singletons. The TCR was taken from a man in his forties in good health and CMV-seronegative. The source material was PBMCs.

CDR3 coding DNA: TGTGCCAGCAGCTTAAGACAGGGGGCGGGGAACACTGAAGCTTTCTTT. It translates to CASSLRQGAGNTEAFF. This rearrangement joins TRBV5-4 to TRBJ1-1; 10 nucleotides align to TRBD1. The CDR3 spans 16 residues. Germline values: CDR1 SGHNT, CDR2 YYREEE (reference sequence). With 2 bases clipped from V and 1 base from J, the junction kept 5 bases outside the gene matches.